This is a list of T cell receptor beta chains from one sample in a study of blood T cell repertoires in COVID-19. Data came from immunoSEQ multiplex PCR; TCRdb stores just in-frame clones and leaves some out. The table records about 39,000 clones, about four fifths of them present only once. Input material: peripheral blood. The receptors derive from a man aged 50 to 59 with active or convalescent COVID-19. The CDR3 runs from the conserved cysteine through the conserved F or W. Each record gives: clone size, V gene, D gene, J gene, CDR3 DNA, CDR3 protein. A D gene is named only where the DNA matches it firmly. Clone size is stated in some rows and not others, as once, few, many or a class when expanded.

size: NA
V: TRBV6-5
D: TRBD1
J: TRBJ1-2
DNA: TGTGCCAGCAACCGAGACAGGGATGGGGGCTACACCTTC
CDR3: CASNRDRDGGYTF

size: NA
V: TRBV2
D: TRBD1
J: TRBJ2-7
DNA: TGTGCCAGCAGTGGGGGACAGTACTCCTACGAGCAGTACTTC
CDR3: CASSGGQYSYEQYF

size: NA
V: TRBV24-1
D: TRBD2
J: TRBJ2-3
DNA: TGTGCCACCAGTGATTCCGGGGGGTTGGAGTATTTT
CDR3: CATSDSGGLEYF

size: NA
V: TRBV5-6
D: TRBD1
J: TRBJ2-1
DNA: TGTGCCAGCAGCTTGAAGGGGGCGAGCTCCTACAATGAGCAGTTCTTC
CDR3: CASSLKGASSYNEQFF

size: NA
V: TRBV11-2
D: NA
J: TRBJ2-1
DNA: TGTGCCAGCAGATCTTCCTCAGGGGCGTCCTACAATGAGCAGTTCTTC
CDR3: CASRSSSGASYNEQFF

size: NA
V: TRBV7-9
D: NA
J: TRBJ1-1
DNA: TGTGCCAGCAGCTTAGCCATGACAGGAGATATGAACACTGAAGCTTTCTTT
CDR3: CASSLAMTGDMNTEAFF

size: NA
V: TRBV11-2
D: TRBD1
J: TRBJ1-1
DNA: TGTGCCAGCAGCCTAAGACAGGGGAGGAACACTGAAGCTTTCTTT
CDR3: CASSLRQGRNTEAFF

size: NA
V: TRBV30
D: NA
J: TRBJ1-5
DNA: TGTGCCTGGAGTCTGGGGGAGGGACAGCCCCAGCATTTT
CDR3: CAWSLGEGQPQHF

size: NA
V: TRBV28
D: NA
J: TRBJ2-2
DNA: TGTGCCAGCAGCGCCGGCAGGGATTCCGGGGAGCTGTTTTTT
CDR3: CASSAGRDSGELFF

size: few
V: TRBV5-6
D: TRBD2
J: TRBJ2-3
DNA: TGTGCCAGCAGTTCCCTTAGGCGGGGGGGCGCAGATACGCAGTATTTT
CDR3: CASSSLRRGGADTQYF

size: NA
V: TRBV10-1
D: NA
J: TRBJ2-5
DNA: TGCGCCAGCAGTGAGTCTGCAGGGCAAGAGACCCAGTACTTC
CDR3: CASSESAGQETQYF

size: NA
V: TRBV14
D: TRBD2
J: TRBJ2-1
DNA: TGTGCCAGCAGCCTTGTTGGGACTAGCGATGAGCAGTTCTTC
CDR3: CASSLVGTSDEQFF

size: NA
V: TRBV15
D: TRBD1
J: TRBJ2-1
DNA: TGTGCCACCAGCAGGACAGGGGCCTACAATGAGCAGTTCTTC
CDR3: CATSRTGAYNEQFF

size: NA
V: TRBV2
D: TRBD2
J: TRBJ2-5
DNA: TGTGCCAGCAGTGCTGGGGGACTAGGACAAGAGACCCAGTACTTC
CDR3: CASSAGGLGQETQYF

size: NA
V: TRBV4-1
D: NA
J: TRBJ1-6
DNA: TGCGCCAGCAGCCGAGATACGAGCCCCGACTCCTATAATTCACCCCTCCACTTT
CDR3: CASSRDTSPDSYNSPLHF

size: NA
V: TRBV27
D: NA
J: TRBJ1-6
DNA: TGTGCCAGCAGTTTATCCCCAGGATCATCACCCCTCCACTTT
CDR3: CASSLSPGSSPLHF

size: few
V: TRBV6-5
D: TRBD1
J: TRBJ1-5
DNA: TGTGCCAGCAGTTGGACAGGGGGCAATCAGCCCCAGCATTTT
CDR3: CASSWTGGNQPQHF

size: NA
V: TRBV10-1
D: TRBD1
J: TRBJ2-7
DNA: TGCGCCAGCAGCCCCTCGACAGGGATCCTCGGCGAGCAGTACTTC
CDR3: CASSPSTGILGEQYF

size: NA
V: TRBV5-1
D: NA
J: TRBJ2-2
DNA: TGCGCCAGCAGCGGGGCCCACACCCCCGGGGAGCTGTTTTTT
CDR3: CASSGAHTPGELFF

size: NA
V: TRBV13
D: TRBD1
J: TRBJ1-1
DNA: TGTGCCAGCGAATCTGACAGGGAAGATTGGAACACTGAAGCTTTCTTT
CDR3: CASESDREDWNTEAFF

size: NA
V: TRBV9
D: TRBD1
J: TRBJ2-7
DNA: TGTGCCAGCAGCGCCGACAGGGGATGGACCGAGCAGTACTTC
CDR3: CASSADRGWTEQYF

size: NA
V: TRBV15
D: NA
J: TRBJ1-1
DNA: TGTGCCACCAGCAGAGGTAACAGGAACACTGAAGCTTTCTTT
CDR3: CATSRGNRNTEAFF

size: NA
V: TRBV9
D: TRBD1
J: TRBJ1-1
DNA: TGTGCCAGCAGCGTTCAAGGGACAGGTAACACTGAAGCTTTCTTT
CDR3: CASSVQGTGNTEAFF

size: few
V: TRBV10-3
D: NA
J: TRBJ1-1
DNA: TGTGCCATCAGTGAGAGAACAACAGGGAGCCCTGAAGCTTTCTTT
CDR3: CAISERTTGSPEAFF

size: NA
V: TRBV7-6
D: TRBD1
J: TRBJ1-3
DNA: TGTGCCAGCAGCTTAGCGGTGACCGGGACAGGGACCAGGAACACCATATATTTT
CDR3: CASSLAVTGTGTRNTIYF

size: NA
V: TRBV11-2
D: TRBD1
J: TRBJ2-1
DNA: TGTGCCAGCAGCCTAGATAGCTTGGGACAGAGCTCCTACAATGAGCAGTTCTTC
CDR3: CASSLDSLGQSSYNEQFF

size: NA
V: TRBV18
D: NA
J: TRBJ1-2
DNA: TGTGCCAGCTCACCCTCAAGAGGAGATGGCTACACCTTC
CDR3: CASSPSRGDGYTF

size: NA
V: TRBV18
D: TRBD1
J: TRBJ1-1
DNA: TGTGCCAGCTCGGGGACAGGGGGCGGGACTGAAGCTTTCTTT
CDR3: CASSGTGGGTEAFF

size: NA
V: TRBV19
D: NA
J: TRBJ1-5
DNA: TGTGCCAGTAGTAATCCAGGGGCGGACGTTAGCAATCAGCCCCAGCATTTT
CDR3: CASSNPGADVSNQPQHF

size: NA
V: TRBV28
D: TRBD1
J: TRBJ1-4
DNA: TGTGCCAGCAGTTCTTCCGGGACAGGGGGGGAAAAACTGTTTTTT
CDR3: CASSSSGTGGEKLFF

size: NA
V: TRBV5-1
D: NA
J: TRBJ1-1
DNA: TGCGCCAGCAGCTTGGGGACTCAGAGTATGAACACTGAAGCTTTCTTT
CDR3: CASSLGTQSMNTEAFF

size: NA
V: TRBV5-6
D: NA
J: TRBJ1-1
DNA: TGTGCCAGCAGCCCCCGGACTCAAACATCGGGGGCTTTCTTT
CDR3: CASSPRTQTSGAFF

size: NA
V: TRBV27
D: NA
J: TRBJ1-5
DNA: TGTGCCAGCAGTTTGACTACAGGGAATCAGCCCCAGCATTTT
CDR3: CASSLTTGNQPQHF

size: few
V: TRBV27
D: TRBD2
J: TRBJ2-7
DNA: TGTGCCAGCAGACGCTCGGCTAGCGGGGGGATCTACGAGCAGTACTTC
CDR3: CASRRSASGGIYEQYF

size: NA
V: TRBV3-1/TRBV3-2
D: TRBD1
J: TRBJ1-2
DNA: TGTGCCAGCAGCCAACCCCTTAGGACAGGGGGCTCTCGTCGCACCTTC
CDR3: CASSQPLRTGGSRRTF

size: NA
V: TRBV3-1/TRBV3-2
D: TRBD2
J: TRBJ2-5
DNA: TGTGCCAGCAGCCAAGGTATCCTAGCGGAAGAGACCCAGTACTTC
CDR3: CASSQGILAEETQYF

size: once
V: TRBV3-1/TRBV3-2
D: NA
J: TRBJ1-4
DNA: TGTGCCAGCAGCCAAGATACGGGTACTAATGAAAAACTGTTTTTT
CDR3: CASSQDTGTNEKLFF

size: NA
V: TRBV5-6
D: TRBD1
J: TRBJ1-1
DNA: TGTGCCAGCAGCTTTAATTACAGGGGTGGAACTGAAGCTTTCTTT
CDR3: CASSFNYRGGTEAFF

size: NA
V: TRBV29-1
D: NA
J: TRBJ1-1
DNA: TGCAGCGCCCGTGGTCGCGGGGCCCCGAACACTGAAGCTTTCTTT
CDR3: CSARGRGAPNTEAFF

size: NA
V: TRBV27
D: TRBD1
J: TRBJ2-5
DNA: TGTGCCAGCAGTTTGGGACAGGGCGGGGAGACCCAGTACTTC
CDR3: CASSLGQGGETQYF

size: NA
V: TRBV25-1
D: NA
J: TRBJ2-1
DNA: TGTGCCAGCAGTGAATCTAGGGGAGAGCAGTTCTTC
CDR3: CASSESRGEQFF

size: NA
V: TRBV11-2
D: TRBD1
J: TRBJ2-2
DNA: TGTGCCAGCAGCTTGCCCAGGACAGGGGGTTTCCCTACCGGGGAGCTGTTTTTT
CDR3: CASSLPRTGGFPTGELFF

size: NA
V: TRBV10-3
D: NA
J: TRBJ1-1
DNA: TGTGCCATCAGTCCAGGGGCGTCTAACACTGAAGCTTTCTTT
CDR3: CAISPGASNTEAFF

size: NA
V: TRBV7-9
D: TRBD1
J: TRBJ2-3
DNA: TGTGCCAGCAGCCCTCCGGGACAGGGATCTCTCTTGACAGATACGCAGTATTTT
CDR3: CASSPPGQGSLLTDTQYF

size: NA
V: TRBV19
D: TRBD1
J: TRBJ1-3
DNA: TGTGCCAGTAGTGTCCAGGGGGGCTTGGAAAACACCATATATTTT
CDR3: CASSVQGGLENTIYF

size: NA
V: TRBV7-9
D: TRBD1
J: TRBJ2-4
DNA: TGTGCCAGCAGACGTACAGGGGGCGAGGACATTCAGTACTTC
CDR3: CASRRTGGEDIQYF

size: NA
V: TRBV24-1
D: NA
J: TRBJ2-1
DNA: TGTGCCACCAGTGATTTGCAGTCCTCCTACAATGAGCAGTTCTTC
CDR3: CATSDLQSSYNEQFF

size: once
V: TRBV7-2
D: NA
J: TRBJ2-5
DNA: TGTGCCAGCAGCCCCATCCCGGAGGTTGGGGAGACCCAGTACTTC
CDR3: CASSPIPEVGETQYF

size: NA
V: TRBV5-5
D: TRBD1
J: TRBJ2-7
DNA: TGTGCCAGCAGCTTGGTACAGGGGGCCGGTTACGAGCAGTACTTC
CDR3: CASSLVQGAGYEQYF

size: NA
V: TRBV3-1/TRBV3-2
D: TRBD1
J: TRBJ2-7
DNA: TGTGCCAGCAGCCAAGGACAGGGGCCCCAACGGCTATGGCAGTACTTC
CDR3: CASSQGQGPQRLWQYF

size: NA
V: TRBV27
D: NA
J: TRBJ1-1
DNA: TGTGCCAGCACCCCCCTCGGGACACTGAACACTGAAGCTTTCTTT
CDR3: CASTPLGTLNTEAFF

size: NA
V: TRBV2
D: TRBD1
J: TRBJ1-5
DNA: TGTGCCAGCAATGGTAAAGGGGGCTTAGGTCAGCCCCAGCATTTT
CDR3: CASNGKGGLGQPQHF

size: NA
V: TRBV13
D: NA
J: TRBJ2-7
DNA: TGTGCCAGCAGCACTAGAGCTTCTAGAGCGACAGGAACCTACGAGCAGTACTTC
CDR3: CASSTRASRATGTYEQYF